This TCR beta chain was recorded in a study of blood T cell repertoires in COVID-19. A single count supports this clone. Sequencing was performed with immunoSEQ multiplex PCR; in TCRdb, only in-frame clones are kept and a portion is missing. The table lists around 280,000 clones, around 90% of them singletons. The CDR3 has 15 residues. Germline CDR1 SGHTA, CDR2 FQGNSA. V dropped 3 bases and J dropped 6 bases, with 17 bases sitting between them. Material: PBMCs or T cells enriched from blood (not recorded which). This TCR was sampled from a woman between 18 and 30 years old with acute COVID-19. The rearrangement joins TRBV7-2 to TRBJ1-1; D may be TRBD1 (5 bases). CDR3 nucleotides: TGTGCCAGCAGCTTTACCATAACGGGGGTTGCTGAAGCTTTCTTT. Translating gives CASSFTITGVAEAFF.